This T cell receptor (beta chain) was identified in a study of control samples from healthy donors and cancer patients. Using immunoSEQ multiplex PCR, the repertoire was profiled, and TCRdb retains in-frame clones only, with some absent. The sample includes 230,000 or so clones, about 95% seen only once; the top ten take about 1.4%. V shed 3 bases and J 8 bases; nucleotides not matched to a gene: 7. CDR3 length: 13 amino acids. The germline gives CDR1 DFQATT, CDR2 SNEGSKA (reference sequence). Input material: blood. The chain recombines TRBV20-1 with TRBJ1-2, with 9 nucleotides matching TRBD1. This TCR was recovered from a man between 50 and 59 years old in good health. CDR3 sequence reads: CSASLQGAEGYTF. CDR3 sequence (DNA): TGCAGTGCTAGTTTACAGGGGGCGGAGGGCTACACCTTC.